The clone carrying this T cell receptor beta chain appeared once. The target antigen is unknown. The data originate from a study of tumor and adjacent non-tumor tissue in lung cancer. Points from the study as a whole: Shorter survival was associated with higher TCR diversity in tumors. Top 100 clones took a larger repertoire share in normal lung.

Three rounds of nested PCR, following a modified ARM-PCR protocol, produced the TCRbeta library. TCRdb reprocessed the multiplex PCR reads with MiXCR, giving one entry per CDR3 protein. The table shows roughly 93,000 distinct CDR3 sequences, with around 71% occurring only once. This sample's RNA came from whole unsorted tissue. There are 15 residues in the CDR3. Germline V lookup: CDR1 SGHNT, CDR2 YENEEA. V was clipped by 4 bases and J by 5 bases; unmatched bases: 10. Sequenced input: lung tumor tissue. The chain has TRBV11-3 and TRBJ2-5, with 7 bases lining up with TRBD1. The clonotype was recovered from a man between 60 and 75 years old with non-small cell lung cancer. The CDR3 reads CASSYRTGKRETQYF. The CDR3 coding sequence is TGTGCCAGCAGCTACCGGACAGGCAAGAGGGAGACCCAGTACTTC.